The rows below give T cell receptor beta chains drawn from one sample of a study of cytomegalovirus exposure and HLA in healthy donors. Sequencing used immunoSEQ multiplex PCR; TCRdb keeps in-frame clones, though not all of them. The table shows under 200,000 clones, with 70% to 90% occurring only once. Sequencing was performed on PBMCs. These receptors came from a woman younger than 35 in good health and CMV-seropositive. The CDR3 runs from the conserved cysteine through the conserved F or W. The order of the fields is clone size, J gene, D gene, V gene, CDR3 DNA, CDR3 protein. D genes are given only for firm matches. The size of a clone is reported for some rows only, either as once, few or many, or as a class for expanded clones.

clone size: .; J gene: TRBJ1-1; D gene: .; V gene: TRBV19; CDR3 DNA: TGTGCCAGTAGATGGGGAGAGACTGAAGCTTTCTTT; CDR3 protein: CASRWGETEAFF
clone size: .; J gene: TRBJ2-7; D gene: TRBD2; V gene: TRBV27; CDR3 DNA: TGTGCCAGCAGTTTTAGCTACGGGGGGGGGTACGAGCAGTACTTC; CDR3 protein: CASSFSYGGGYEQYF
clone size: few; J gene: TRBJ1-2; D gene: TRBD1; V gene: TRBV11-2; CDR3 DNA: TGTGCCAGCAGCTTAGAAAGGACAGGGGAGGGCTACACCTTC; CDR3 protein: CASSLERTGEGYTF
clone size: once; J gene: TRBJ1-1; D gene: .; V gene: TRBV6-1; CDR3 DNA: TGTGCCAGCATCTTCCGGGACACACAAGAAGCTTTCTTT; CDR3 protein: CASIFRDTQEAFF
clone size: .; J gene: TRBJ1-2; D gene: .; V gene: TRBV29-1; CDR3 DNA: TGCAGCGTTGAAAGGCAGGCGGGGGGCTACACCTTC; CDR3 protein: CSVERQAGGYTF
clone size: .; J gene: TRBJ2-5; D gene: .; V gene: TRBV6-5; CDR3 DNA: TGTGCCAGCAGGCGGGACCATACGACGGGGGAGACCCAGTACTTC; CDR3 protein: CASRRDHTTGETQYF
clone size: .; J gene: TRBJ2-3; D gene: TRBD1; V gene: TRBV4-2; CDR3 DNA: TGTGCCAGCAGCCAATGGGACAGGGGGCTGGTAGATACGCAGTATTTT; CDR3 protein: CASSQWDRGLVDTQYF
clone size: .; J gene: TRBJ2-3; D gene: .; V gene: TRBV2; CDR3 DNA: TGTGCCAGCAGTACAGTTGATTTCACAGATACGCAGTATTTT; CDR3 protein: CASSTVDFTDTQYF
clone size: .; J gene: TRBJ2-1; D gene: .; V gene: TRBV30; CDR3 DNA: TGTGCCTGGAGTGGCGAATCTAGCTCCTACAATGAGCAGTTCTTC; CDR3 protein: CAWSGESSSYNEQFF
clone size: .; J gene: TRBJ2-5; D gene: TRBD1; V gene: TRBV7-2; CDR3 DNA: TGTGCCAGCAGCCGGGACAGGGCAGTCCAGTACTTC; CDR3 protein: CASSRDRAVQYF
clone size: .; J gene: TRBJ2-7; D gene: TRBD2; V gene: TRBV10-2; CDR3 DNA: TGCGCCAGCAGTGAGTCTAGCGGGGGGGCTTACGAGCAGTACTTC; CDR3 protein: CASSESSGGAYEQYF
clone size: .; J gene: TRBJ2-2; D gene: TRBD2; V gene: TRBV5-6; CDR3 DNA: TGTGCCAGCAGCTTGGAGGGACTAGGGCCCTACACCGGGGAGCTGTTTTTT; CDR3 protein: CASSLEGLGPYTGELFF
clone size: .; J gene: TRBJ2-5; D gene: TRBD2; V gene: TRBV18; CDR3 DNA: TGTGCCAGCTCACCCGGACTAGCGGGGGCCGGTGGAGAGACCCAGTACTTC; CDR3 protein: CASSPGLAGAGGETQYF
clone size: .; J gene: TRBJ2-1; D gene: .; V gene: TRBV5-1; CDR3 DNA: TGCGCCAGCAGCCCCTCCACAGTGAGCTCCTACAATGAGCAGTTCTTC; CDR3 protein: CASSPSTVSSYNEQFF
clone size: .; J gene: TRBJ1-1; D gene: TRBD1; V gene: TRBV2; CDR3 DNA: TGTGCCAGCAGCACACACCGGACAGGGGAGGGAGCTTTCTTT; CDR3 protein: CASSTHRTGEGAFF
clone size: .; J gene: TRBJ1-1; D gene: .; V gene: TRBV7-2; CDR3 DNA: TGTGCCAGCAGCCTCAATGCGGGGTACACTGAAGCTTTCTTT; CDR3 protein: CASSLNAGYTEAFF
clone size: .; J gene: TRBJ2-1; D gene: TRBD1; V gene: TRBV6-6; CDR3 DNA: TGTGCCAGCTGGGGACAGGTCAACAATGAGCAGTTCTTC; CDR3 protein: CASWGQVNNEQFF
clone size: .; J gene: TRBJ2-6; D gene: TRBD1; V gene: TRBV9; CDR3 DNA: TGTGCCAGCAGCGACCAGATGGGACAGATAACCTCTGGGGCCAACGTCCTGACTTTC; CDR3 protein: CASSDQMGQITSGANVLTF
clone size: .; J gene: TRBJ1-6; D gene: TRBD1; V gene: TRBV28; CDR3 DNA: TGTGCCAGCACCTTCGGACAGGTAGTAAATTCACCCCTCCACTTT; CDR3 protein: CASTFGQVVNSPLHF
clone size: .; J gene: TRBJ2-7; D gene: .; V gene: TRBV6-1; CDR3 DNA: TGTGCCAGCAGCGGACAGAACTACGAGCAGTACTTC; CDR3 protein: CASSGQNYEQYF
clone size: .; J gene: TRBJ2-5; D gene: .; V gene: TRBV27; CDR3 DNA: TGTGCCAGCGCAGGGGTAGGGCAAGAGACCCAGTACTTC; CDR3 protein: CASAGVGQETQYF
clone size: .; J gene: TRBJ2-2; D gene: TRBD2; V gene: TRBV28; CDR3 DNA: TGTGCCAGCAGTTTATTTGGCGGGGGGGCGAACGGGGAGCTGTTTTTT; CDR3 protein: CASSLFGGGANGELFF
clone size: .; J gene: TRBJ2-3; D gene: TRBD2; V gene: TRBV7-8; CDR3 DNA: TGTGCCAGCAAAATACCTCACGGGACTAGCGAGTATTTT; CDR3 protein: CASKIPHGTSEYF
clone size: .; J gene: TRBJ1-2; D gene: .; V gene: TRBV4-1; CDR3 DNA: TGCGCCAGCAGCCAAGACAGACAGTACTGGGGTGGCTACACCTTC; CDR3 protein: CASSQDRQYWGGYTF
clone size: .; J gene: TRBJ2-2; D gene: .; V gene: TRBV6-5; CDR3 DNA: TGTGCCAGCAGCCGGACTGGCGGGGAGCTGTTTTTT; CDR3 protein: CASSRTGGELFF
clone size: .; J gene: TRBJ1-4; D gene: .; V gene: TRBV10-3; CDR3 DNA: TGTGCCATCAGTGAGGCCCCGGATGAAAAACTGTTTTTT; CDR3 protein: CAISEAPDEKLFF
clone size: .; J gene: TRBJ2-2; D gene: .; V gene: TRBV28; CDR3 DNA: TGTGCCAGCAGTTTAGCCGGGGAGAACACCGGGGAGCTGTTTTTT; CDR3 protein: CASSLAGENTGELFF